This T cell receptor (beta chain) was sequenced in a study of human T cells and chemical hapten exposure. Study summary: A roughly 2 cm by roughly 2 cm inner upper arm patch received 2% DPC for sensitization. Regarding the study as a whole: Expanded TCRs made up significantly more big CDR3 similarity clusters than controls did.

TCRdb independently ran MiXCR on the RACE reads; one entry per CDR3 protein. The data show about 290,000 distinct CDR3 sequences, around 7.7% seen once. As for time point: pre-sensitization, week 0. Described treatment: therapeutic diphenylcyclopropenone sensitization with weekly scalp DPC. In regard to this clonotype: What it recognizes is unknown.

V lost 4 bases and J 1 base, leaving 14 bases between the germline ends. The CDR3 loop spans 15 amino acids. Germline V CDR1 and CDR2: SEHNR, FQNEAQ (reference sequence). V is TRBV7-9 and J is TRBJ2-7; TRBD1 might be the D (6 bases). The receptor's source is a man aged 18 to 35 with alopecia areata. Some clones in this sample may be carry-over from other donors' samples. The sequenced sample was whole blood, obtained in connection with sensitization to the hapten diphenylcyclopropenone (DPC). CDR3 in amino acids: CASSSERTGSYEQYF. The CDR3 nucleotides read TGTGCCAGCAGCTCCGAGAGAACAGGGTCCTACGAGCAGTACTTC.